What follows is one T cell receptor (beta chain) and its context. The sample belongs to a study of regulatory T cells in long-lasting Graves disease. V lost 2 bases to trimming and J lost 3 bases, with 11 bases between them. The CDR3 length is 16 residues. Germline CDR1 MNHEY, CDR2 SVGAGI. In building TCR beta libraries, iRepertoire HTBI primers were used together with Arm-PCR of CDR3 regions. MiXCR was run by TCRdb on the multiplex PCR reads, yielding one entry per CDR3 protein. The profile shows approximately 400,000 distinct CDR3 sequences, approximately 12% of them singletons. Time point defined: newly diagnosed GD, antithyroid drugs for less than 3 months. Isolated PBMC RNA provided the starting material for the TCR library. These data are also associated with another study on T cells in Graves' hyperthyroidism and ophthalmopathy.

The specimen comprised peripheral blood mononuclear cells (PBMCs), sampled at new diagnosis, from a patient treated with antithyroid drugs. The sequence came from a woman aged 18-30 years with Graves disease. The rearrangement uses TRBV6-5 and TRBJ1-6; D is uncertain. The CDR3 region has the DNA TGTGCCAGCAGTTACGGTATGGAGGTCTATAATTCACCCCTCCACTTT. This gives the protein CASSYGMEVYNSPLHF.